The T cell receptor beta chain described here comes from a study of identical twins (dated by TCRdb to between 2015 and 2016). For context, the study as a whole: The study deep-sequenced TCR alpha and beta repertoires from monozygotic twins, unrelated adults of various ages and cord blood to test whether fetal clonotypes persist. To rule out contamination, the twin experiments were replicated at different times with different library preparation protocols. Broad study findings and their caveats: Because the same donors could not be followed over many years, the conclusions relied on cross-sectional statistical analysis. Recombination models systematically underestimated out-of-frame TCR alpha sharing in monozygotic twins but agreed with sharing between unrelated individuals. Invariant T cells such as MAIT and iNKT could partly confound zero-insertion analyses, though diverse VJ usage argued against this for most clonotypes. Fewer insertions were carried by abundant cord blood beta clonotypes, a similar but weaker trend appeared in young adult naive repertoires, and no such trend appeared in memory repertoires. In beta out-of-frame sequences, excess twin sharing was weaker, because having fewer shared sequences lowered the signal-to-noise ratio. Compared with coincidental sharing between unrelated individuals, an excess of low generation-probability sequences was observed among out-of-frame TCR alpha sequences shared between twins.

For this clonotype: There is no known antigen for this receptor. There are no base qualities to consult, and no much larger clone falls within one base.

The CDR3 starts with the cysteine, ends with the phenylalanine, and has 14 residues. Only CDR3 DNA remains: 42 bases, in frame from the first base. V was cut back by 7 bases and J by 2 bases, leaving a gap of 15 bases between them. As encoded in the germline V gene (reference sequence), CDR1 is MNHEY while CDR2 is SMNVEV. The method was 5' RACE. Sequenced using an Illumina HiSeq 2000. A universal primer binding site was added through template switching, and the final cDNA carried a unique molecular identifier so that TCR cDNA molecules could be counted accurately. Specific primers in the conserved constant-segment region were used to synthesize first-strand cDNA for TCR alpha and beta chains. Each cDNA library was double barcoded, with a SMART-Mk sample barcode plus Illumina barcodes, to control for contamination. TruSeq adapter sequences, together with Illumina sample barcodes, were added in two successive PCR steps. Sequencing of the TCR alpha and beta cDNA libraries was done on the Illumina HiSeq platform using custom primers. The original methods were these. Unique molecular identifiers were extracted from raw reads with MiGEC, and CDR3 positions were determined with MiXCR. Recombination models were inferred per individual with the repgenHMM and IGoR tools using an EM algorithm. The analysis of shared clonotypes was done with the tcR package in R, with sharing normalized by the product of cloneset sizes. To study raw recombination free of thymic and clonal selection effects, out-of-frame nonproductive sequences were analyzed. The raw public data were reprocessed by TCRdb itself: fastp quality trimming at Q25, MiXCR clonotype calling, in-frame beta chains only. For every CDR3 protein sequence, its rows merge into one entry that carries the most common genes and DNA. The authors' filters were not applied to this entry. The sample contains roughly 1.6 million distinct CDR3 sequences, around a third of them found a single time. The ten biggest clones cover roughly 0.3% of the sample.

All donors were healthy Caucasians. The receptor was isolated from a newborn girl in good health. Material for sequencing was cord blood. The rearrangement combines TRBV27 with TRBJ2-7; the D gene is possibly TRBD1, with 6 bases matching. The DNA sequence is as follows: TGTGCCAGCAAAGCCGGGACAAGCGCCTACGAGCAGTACTTC. Its product reads: CASKAGTSAYEQYF.